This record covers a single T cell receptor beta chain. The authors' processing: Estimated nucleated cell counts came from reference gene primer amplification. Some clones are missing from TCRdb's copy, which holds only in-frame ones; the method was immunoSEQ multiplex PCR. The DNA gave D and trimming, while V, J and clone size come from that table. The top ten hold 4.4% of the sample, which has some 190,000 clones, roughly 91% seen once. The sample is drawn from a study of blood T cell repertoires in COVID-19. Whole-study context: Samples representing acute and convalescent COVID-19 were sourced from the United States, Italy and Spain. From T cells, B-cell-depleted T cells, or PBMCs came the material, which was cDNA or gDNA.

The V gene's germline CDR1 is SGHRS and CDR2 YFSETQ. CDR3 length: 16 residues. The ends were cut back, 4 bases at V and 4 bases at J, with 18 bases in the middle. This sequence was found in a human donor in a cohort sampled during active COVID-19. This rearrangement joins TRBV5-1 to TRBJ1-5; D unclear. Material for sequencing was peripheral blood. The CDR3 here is CASSPGLASPNQPQHF. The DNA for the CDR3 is TGCGCCAGCAGCCCTGGGTTGGCTAGTCCAAATCAGCCCCAGCATTTT.